The 9 T cell receptor beta chains below all came from one sample that was sequenced in a study of T cell repertoires in aging, cancer and after chemotherapy. TRB rearrangements spanning V, D and J were amplified using mixed TRB-A/B primers. TCRdb itself ran the multiplex PCR reads through MiXCR, one entry per CDR3 protein. The sample shows just under 1,500 distinct CDR3 sequences, less than 40% of them seen only once. Peripheral blood genomic DNA, not sorted cells or RNA, was the template. Sequenced: blood. These receptors came from a human donor with a solid tumor.

The chain employs TRBV15 and TRBJ1-3; a weak D match, TRBD1 (6 bases). This CDR3 comprises 16 residues. Trimming left V 0 bases short and J 2 bases short, with 11 bases between. Germline V CDR1 and CDR2: LNHNV, YYDKDF (reference sequence). The CDR3 DNA reads TGTGCCACCAGCAGAGACGTCGGGGGCGCTGGAAACACCATATATTTT. As protein: CATSRDVGGAGNTIYF.

This clonotype was counted a few times. V usage is TRBV7-3 and J usage is TRBJ1-1; possible D gene TRBD1, 5 bases. In germline, CDR1 is SGHTA, CDR2 FQGTGA. Trimming took off 2 bases at V and 4 bases at J, with 11 bases between the two ends. This CDR3 has 14 residues. The CDR3 spells CASSLLGGGTEAFF. The CDR3 DNA reads TGTGCCAGCAGCTTATTGGGGGGGGGCACTGAAGCTTTCTTT. Drawing the rest from reference TRBV7-3 and TRBJ1-1, the complete variable domain is GAGVSQTPSNKVTEKGKYVELRCDPISGHTALYWYRQSLGQGPEFLIYFQGTGAADDSGLPNDRFFAVRPEGSVSTLKIQRTERGDSAVYLCASSLLGGGTEAFFGQGTRLTVV.

In DNA, the CDR3 is TGTGCCAGCAGTTTCGCACAGGGGGCGCGAAATTTGTTCACTGAAGCTTTCTTT. It encodes CASSFAQGARNLFTEAFF. The chain combines TRBV27 with TRBJ1-1; 9 nucleotides agree with TRBD1. The CDR3 has 18 residues. CDR1 MNHEY and CDR2 SMNVEV come from the germline V gene (reference sequence). V shed 3 bases and J 4 bases; nucleotides not matched to a gene: 15.

The chain links TRBV20-1 to TRBJ1-2, with D hard to call. V shed 8 bases and J shed 8 bases, with 21 bases lying between them. CDR1 DFQATT and CDR2 SNEGSKA come from the germline V gene (reference sequence). The CDR3 has 13 amino acids. The CDR3 nucleotides read TGCAGTTCTGATACCGGGAGACGGGGAGGCTACACCTTC. Translated, it gives CSSDTGRRGGYTF.

The rearrangement joins TRBV15 to TRBJ2-7; D remains ambiguous. V lost 0 bases and J 2 bases, leaving 8 bases between the germline ends. CDR1 is LNHNV and CDR2 is YYDKDF in the germline V gene (reference sequence). This CDR3 has 14 amino acids. CDR3 loop: CATSREHLTYEQYF. The CDR3 coding sequence is TGTGCCACCAGCAGAGAACATCTTACCTACGAGCAGTACTTC.

The rearrangement uses TRBV12-3 or TRBV12-4 and TRBJ2-5; no reliable D call. The CDR3 runs 13 residues. Trimming pared 5 bases from V and 0 bases from J, leaving 7 bases between. The CDR3 sequence is CASSLANQETQYF. The CDR3 DNA reads as TGTGCCAGCAGTCTCGCCAACCAAGAGACCCAGTACTTC.

This clonotype was seen more than once but under ten times. The genes are TRBV6-5 and TRBJ2-7, with no clear D. The CDR3 covers 14 residues. With 4 bases removed from V and 3 bases from J, the gap between germline ends came to 13 bases. Germline assignment: CDR1 MNHEY and CDR2 SVGAGI. The CDR3 protein is CASSWQRPFYEQYF. The CDR3 DNA is TGTGCCAGCAGTTGGCAGCGACCTTTCTACGAGCAGTACTTC.

The chain joins TRBV30 to TRBJ2-5, with 8 bases fitting TRBD2. Germline V gene sequence: CDR1 GTSNPN, CDR2 SVGIG (reference sequence). The CDR3 covers 10 residues. DNA of the CDR3: TGTGCGTCTAGCGGGGAGACCCAGTACTTC. This sequence encodes CASSGETQYF.

Only a few counts were recorded for this clonotype. This sequence joins TRBV18 and TRBJ1-3; 12 bases map to TRBD1. Unmatched junction bases numbered 2, after V lost 3 bases and J lost 2 bases. This CDR3 spans 16 amino acids. The V gene's germline CDR1 is KGHSH and CDR2 LQKENI. The CDR3 nucleotides read TGTGCCAGCTCACCGGGGACAGGGGGCACTGGAAACACCATATATTTT. This sequence encodes CASSPGTGGTGNTIYF.